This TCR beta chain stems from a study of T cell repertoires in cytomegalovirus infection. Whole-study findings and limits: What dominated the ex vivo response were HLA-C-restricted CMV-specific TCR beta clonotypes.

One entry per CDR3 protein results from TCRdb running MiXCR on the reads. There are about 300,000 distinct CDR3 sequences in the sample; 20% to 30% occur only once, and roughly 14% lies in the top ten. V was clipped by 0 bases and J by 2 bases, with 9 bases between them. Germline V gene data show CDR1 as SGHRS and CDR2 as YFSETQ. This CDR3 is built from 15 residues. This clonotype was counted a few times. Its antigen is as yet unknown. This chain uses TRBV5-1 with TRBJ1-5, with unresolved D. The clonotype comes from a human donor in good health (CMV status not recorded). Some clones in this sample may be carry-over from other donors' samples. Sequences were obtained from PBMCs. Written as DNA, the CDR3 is TGCGCCAGCAGCTTGGCGGGAGTCGGCAATCAGCCCCAGCATTTT. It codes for CASSLAGVGNQPQHF.